Below, one T cell receptor (beta chain) is given with its context. The antigen is unknown. The data were produced by immunoSEQ multiplex PCR, yet TCRdb's version contains in-frame clones alone and is incomplete. The data contain approximately 70,000 clones, approximately 80% of them singletons. The V gene's germline CDR1 is LNHNV and CDR2 YYDKDF (reference sequence). Trimming shortened V by 5 bases and J by 0 bases, and 11 bases separated the two germline ends. The CDR3 is 14 amino acids. The data are from a study of OX40 agonist ivuxolimab in advanced cancers. Findings of the study overall: With doses of 0.1-3.0 mg/kg, partial responders showed among the lowest clonal expansion. CD8+ T cells (on average) carried more expanded clones than CD4+ T cells. In the expanded peripheral T cells, antigen specificity was never determined.

Drawing of blood for sampling happened at baseline, at cycle 4 day 1, and at cycle 7 day 1. Sequencing used CD4+ or CD8+ T cells sorted from blood, obtained in a trial of the OX40 agonist ivuxolimab. The V gene is TRBV15, the J gene TRBJ2-7; unclear D gene. The receptor comes from an adult with an advanced solid tumor such as melanoma, head and neck, liver or kidney cancer. CDR3 residues: CATSQGLPSYEQYF. The CDR3 nucleotides are TGTGCCACCAGCCAAGGATTGCCCTCCTACGAGCAGTACTTC.